This T cell receptor beta chain was observed in a study of CD8+CD57+ T cells in acquired aplastic anemia. Whole-study context: The mean DNA yield obtained from sorted CD4+ and CD8+ cells came to around 3 ug.

The CDR3 sequence is 14 residues long. Germline V gene data show CDR1 as SGHTA and CDR2 as FQGTGA. V lost 5 bases, J lost 3 bases, and 6 bases stayed unmatched. Patients selected for sequencing had displayed CD8+CD57+ cell expansion by flow cytometry. Severe acquired aplastic anemia was present in every patient. Overall study results and limits: No significant patient-versus-control difference appeared in CD8+ Simpson's diversity. Researchers report that around 30 CD8+ CDR3 sequences appeared in both patients and controls.

This clonotype appeared many times. What it recognizes is unknown. TCR beta VDJ and CDR3 profiling used genomic DNA as template. TCRdb re-derived calls from the reads in MiXCR, one entry per CDR3 protein. The sample records fewer than 250,000 distinct CDR3 sequences, about 44% being singletons. V is TRBV7-3 and J is TRBJ1-2; 7 positions match TRBD1. The sequence was obtained from a human donor with aplastic anemia. The sequenced sample was sorted CD4+, CD8+, or CD8+CD57+ T cells (not recorded which) from PBMCs. The CDR3 is CASSADREDYGYTF. In DNA, the CDR3 is TGTGCCAGCAGCGCCGACAGGGAGGACTATGGCTACACCTTC.